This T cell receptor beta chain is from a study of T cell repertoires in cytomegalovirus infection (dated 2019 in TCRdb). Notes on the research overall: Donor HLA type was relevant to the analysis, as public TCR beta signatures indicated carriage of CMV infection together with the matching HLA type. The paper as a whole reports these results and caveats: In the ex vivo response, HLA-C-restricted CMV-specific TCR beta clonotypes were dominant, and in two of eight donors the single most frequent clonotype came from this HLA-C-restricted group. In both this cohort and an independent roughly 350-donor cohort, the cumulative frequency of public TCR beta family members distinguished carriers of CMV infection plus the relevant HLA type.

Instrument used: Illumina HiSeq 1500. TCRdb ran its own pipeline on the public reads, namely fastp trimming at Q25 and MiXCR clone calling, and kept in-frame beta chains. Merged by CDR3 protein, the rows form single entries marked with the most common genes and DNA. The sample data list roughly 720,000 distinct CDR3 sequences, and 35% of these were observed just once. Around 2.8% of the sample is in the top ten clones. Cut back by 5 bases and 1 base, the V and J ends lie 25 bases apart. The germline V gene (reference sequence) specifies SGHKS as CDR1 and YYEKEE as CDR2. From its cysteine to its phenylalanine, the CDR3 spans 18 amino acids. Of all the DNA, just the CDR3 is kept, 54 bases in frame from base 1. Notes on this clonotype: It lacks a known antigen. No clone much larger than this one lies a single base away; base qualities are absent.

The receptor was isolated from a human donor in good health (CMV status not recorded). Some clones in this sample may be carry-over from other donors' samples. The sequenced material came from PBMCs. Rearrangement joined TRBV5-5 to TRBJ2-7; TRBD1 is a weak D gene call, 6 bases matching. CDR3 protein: CASSRTPGHVVGSYEQYF. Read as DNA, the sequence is TGTGCCAGCAGTCGGACTCCGGGACATGTCGTAGGGTCCTACGAGCAGTACTTC.